These T cell receptor beta chains were read from a single sample in a study of blood T cell repertoires in COVID-19. Measured with immunoSEQ multiplex PCR; TCRdb has only the in-frame clones, and not every one. The table includes 200,000 to 250,000 clones, roughly 80% detected once. Sequenced sample: peripheral blood. These receptors all stem from a woman aged 18-29 years with acute or convalescent COVID-19. The CDR3 runs from the conserved cysteine through the conserved F or W. A D gene is named only where the DNA matches it firmly. Only part of the rows carry a size: once, few, many, or a class if the clone is expanded.

>TRBV7-9|.|TRBJ1-6|.
TGTGCCAGCAGCTTAGCCAGGGACGGAGGGTCACCCCTCCACTTT
CASSLARDGGSPLHF
>TRBV7-9|TRBD1|TRBJ2-5|.
TGTGCCAGCAGCCGCGCCAACCCGGGACAGGGACCTAAAGAGACCCAGTACTTC
CASSRANPGQGPKETQYF
>TRBV7-9|.|TRBJ1-1|.
TGTGCCAGCAGCTTAGGGACGGGAACTGAAGCTTTCTTT
CASSLGTGTEAFF
>TRBV6-5|.|TRBJ2-2|.
TGTGCCAGCAGTTACCAGGGTCGGTCCGGGGAGCTGTTTTTT
CASSYQGRSGELFF
>TRBV19|TRBD1|TRBJ1-4|.
TGTGCCAGTAGTGGGACAGGTGCTGCTAGGAATGAAAAACTGTTTTTT
CASSGTGAARNEKLFF
>TRBV9|.|TRBJ2-2|.
TGTGCCAGCAGCGTAGCTGTAGGGGCCGGGGAGCTGTTTTTT
CASSVAVGAGELFF
>TRBV2|.|TRBJ2-2|.
TGTGCCAGCACGCGGGGTTGGGACGGGGAGCTGTTTTTT
CASTRGWDGELFF
>TRBV4-1|.|TRBJ1-2|once
TGCGCCAGCAATCAGGGTTCGGGTGGCTACACCTTC
CASNQGSGGYTF
>TRBV28|TRBD1|TRBJ2-7|.
TGTGCCAGCAGCCCAGGGACAGGAAGCTACGAGCAGTACTTC
CASSPGTGSYEQYF
>TRBV5-4|.|TRBJ2-3|.
TGTGCCAGCAGCTTGGTGCATCTATCCACAGATACGCAGTATTTT
CASSLVHLSTDTQYF
>TRBV27|TRBD1|TRBJ1-2|.
TGTGCCACCCTCTCGACAGGGGAAGGGTACACCTTC
CATLSTGEGYTF
>TRBV11-2|TRBD1|TRBJ1-1|.
TGTGCCAGCAGCCCAAGCCGGGACAGGGGGTTTTCCTTGTGGGCTGAAGCTTTCTTT
CASSPSRDRGFSLWAEAFF
>TRBV27|TRBD1|TRBJ2-7|.
TGTGCCAGCAGTTTACAGGGGGTCTACGAGCAGTACTTC
CASSLQGVYEQYF
>TRBV20-1|.|TRBJ2-6|.
TGCAGTGTCCCGGATGGGGGGGTCCTGACTTTC
CSVPDGGVLTF
>TRBV29-1|TRBD1|TRBJ2-7|.
TGCAGCGGGCGACAGGGGGGTGGTTACGAGCAGTACTTC
CSGRQGGGYEQYF
>TRBV27|TRBD2|TRBJ2-2|few
TGTGCCAGCAGCCTCAGCGGGGTCGGGGAGCTGTTTTTT
CASSLSGVGELFF
>TRBV6-5|.|TRBJ2-3|.
TGTGCCAGCAGTTACTCGAGTCTCCTAGGCACAGATACGCAGTATTTT
CASSYSSLLGTDTQYF
>TRBV28|TRBD1|TRBJ1-1|.
TGTGCCAGCAGTTCACTTATACGTGGGGCCAGACAGGGGCTCCTAGAAGCTTTCTTT
CASSSLIRGARQGLLEAFF
>TRBV5-1|.|TRBJ2-3|.
TGCGCCAGCAGCTTGGGTCCCTCCATGGGCCCGGATACGCAGTATTTT
CASSLGPSMGPDTQYF
>TRBV27|.|TRBJ2-1|once
TGTGCCAGCAGTTCCGGCAGGGCGGTTGGTCCTCGGGGGTCTCGATCCGAGCAGTTCTTC
CASSSGRAVGPRGSRSEQFF
>TRBV6-5|TRBD2|TRBJ2-1|once
TGTGCCAGCAGGGGACTAGCTAATGAGCAGTTCTTC
CASRGLANEQFF
>TRBV28|TRBD1|TRBJ1-2|.
TGTGCCAGCGGGACAGGGCCTCACTATGGCTACACCTTC
CASGTGPHYGYTF
>TRBV7-9|TRBD1|TRBJ2-5|.
TGTGCCAGCAGGGGGACAGGGGGACAAGAGACCCAGTACTTC
CASRGTGGQETQYF
>TRBV6-2/TRBV6-3|TRBD2|TRBJ2-1|.
TGTGCCAGCAGTTACCTCGGGACTAGCTCCCCTGAGCAGTTCTTC
CASSYLGTSSPEQFF
>TRBV4-1|TRBD2|TRBJ2-2|.
TGCGCCAGCAGCCAAGCGTCGGGACTAGCGGGAACCGGGGAGCTGTTTTTT
CASSQASGLAGTGELFF
>TRBV19|TRBD2|TRBJ2-5|once
TGTGCCAGTAGTGAGCGGACTAGCGGCCTCCAAGAGACCCAGTACTTC
CASSERTSGLQETQYF
>TRBV29-1|.|TRBJ1-4|.
TGCAGCGTTGAATTTGGAGAGGGTGAAAAACTGTTTTTT
CSVEFGEGEKLFF
>TRBV6-1|TRBD1|TRBJ1-1|once
TGTGCCAGCAGTGAAGTGGGGTCGTGGACAGGGGCTAGAACTGAAGCTTTCTTT
CASSEVGSWTGARTEAFF
>TRBV7-2|.|TRBJ2-3|.
TGTGCCAGCAGCATCGGACTGCTCACAGATACGCAGTATTTT
CASSIGLLTDTQYF
>TRBV9|.|TRBJ2-6|.
TGTGCCAGCAGCGTAGGGGGCGGATCTGGGGCCAACGTCCTGACTTTC
CASSVGGGSGANVLTF
>TRBV6-6|TRBD1|TRBJ1-6|.
TGTGCCAGCAGTTCCCAACAGGGGGTCGGGTCACCCCTCCACTTT
CASSSQQGVGSPLHF
>TRBV10-3|TRBD2|TRBJ2-7|.
TGTGCCATCAGCGACGGGACTAGCGGGATCAGCTCCTACGAGCAGTACTTC
CAISDGTSGISSYEQYF
>TRBV4-2|TRBD1|TRBJ1-3|.
TGTGCCAGCAGCCAAGATTCCGGAGGTCAGGGGGTAGTGACTGGAAACACCATATATTTT
CASSQDSGGQGVVTGNTIYF
>TRBV28|.|TRBJ1-1|.
TGTGCCAGCAGTTTTGGTAACAGGATCACTGAAGCTTTCTTT
CASSFGNRITEAFF
>TRBV21-1|.|TRBJ1-3|.
TGTGCCAGCAGCAAATTACGTTTTAGAGAGGCGTACTCTGGAAACACCATATATTTT
CASSKLRFREAYSGNTIYF
>TRBV14|.|TRBJ2-2|.
TGTGCCAGCTCTAGGACTATCAACACCGGGGAGCTGTTTTTT
CASSRTINTGELFF
>TRBV5-5|TRBD1|TRBJ1-5|.
TGTGCCAGCAGCTCCTTCTATGGGACAGATAGCAATCAGCCCCAGCATTTT
CASSSFYGTDSNQPQHF
>TRBV18|TRBD1|TRBJ1-3|.
TGTGCCAGCTCACGCGGGACAGACTCTGGAAACACCATATATTTT
CASSRGTDSGNTIYF
>TRBV28|.|TRBJ2-2|.
TGTGCCAGCAGGGAGGCCGCCACCGGGGAGCTGTTTTTT
CASREAATGELFF
>TRBV24-1|.|TRBJ2-1|.
TGTGCCACCAGTTGGGCAGGGGACAATGAGCAGTTCTTC
CATSWAGDNEQFF
>TRBV6-4|.|TRBJ2-1|.
TGTGCCAGCAGTGGCTCCGTCCCGGGGCTTAGCGGTGGGGCCTCCTACAATGAGCAGTTCTTC
CASSGSVPGLSGGASYNEQFF
>TRBV6-4|TRBD1|TRBJ2-5|.
TGTGCTGTAGTCCGGGACAGGGCCCTCCAAGAGACCCAGTACTTC
CAVVRDRALQETQYF
>TRBV5-3|TRBD1|TRBJ1-6|.
TGTGCCAGAAGCCCGGACAGGGTGAATTCACCCCTCCACTTT
CARSPDRVNSPLHF